The T cell receptor (beta chain) under discussion was sequenced for a study of blood T cell repertoires in COVID-19. Some clones are missing from TCRdb's copy, which holds only in-frame ones; the method was immunoSEQ multiplex PCR. The data show 95,000 to 150,000 clones, about 83% seen once. Germline-derived CDR1 and CDR2 are SGHRS and YFSETQ. CDR3 size: 14 residues. Trimming took 4 bases from V and 4 from J; bases not matched to a gene: 7. The sequencing sample was made of peripheral blood. J is TRBJ1-2 and V is TRBV5-1, with 7 nucleotides matching TRBD1. The clonotype comes from a human donor in a cohort sampled during active COVID-19. This CDR3 reads CASSLQGSLYGYTF. DNA of the CDR3: TGCGCCAGCAGCCTACAGGGGAGCCTCTATGGCTACACCTTC.